This TCR beta chain was captured in a study of T-cell memory formation after mild COVID-19. Study at large: Largely, the TCR clusters proved donor specific.

This clonotype has just a few counts. Each CDR3 protein gets one entry after TCRdb re-called the 5' RACE reads with MiXCR. The sample has about 270,000 distinct CDR3 sequences, 16% seen once; the top ten hold more than 20%. Input material: PBMCs or a T cell subset sorted from them (not recorded which). The clonotype comes from a man in his late teens or twenties who had mild COVID-19 (a few samples of this study predate the infection). Cell type and time point are not known.

DNA for the CDR3: TGTGCCAGCAGTCCTGGACGCGAGCAGTACTTC. It yields the protein CASSPGREQYF. The chain recombines TRBV12-3 or TRBV12-4 with TRBJ2-7, with D unresolved. With 5 bases removed from V and 6 bases from J, the gap between germline ends came to 8 bases. This CDR3 spans 11 amino acids.